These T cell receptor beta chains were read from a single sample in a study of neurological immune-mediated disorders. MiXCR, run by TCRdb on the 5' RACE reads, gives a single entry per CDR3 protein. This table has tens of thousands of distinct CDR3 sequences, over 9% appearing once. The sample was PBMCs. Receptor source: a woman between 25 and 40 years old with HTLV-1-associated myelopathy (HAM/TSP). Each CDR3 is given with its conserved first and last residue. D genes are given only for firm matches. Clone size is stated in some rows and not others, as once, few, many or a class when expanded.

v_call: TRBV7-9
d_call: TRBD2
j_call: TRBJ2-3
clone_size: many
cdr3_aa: CASIQAGVYTDTQYF
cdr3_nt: TGTGCCAGCATCCAAGCGGGGGTATACACAGATACGCAGTATTTT

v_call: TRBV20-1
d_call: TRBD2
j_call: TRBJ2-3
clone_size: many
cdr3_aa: CSVLAGSSADTQYF
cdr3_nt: TGCAGTGTTCTAGCGGGGTCGAGCGCAGATACGCAGTATTTT

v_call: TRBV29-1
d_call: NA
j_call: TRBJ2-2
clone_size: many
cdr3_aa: CSAEGGRGTGELFF
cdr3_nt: TGCAGCGCTGAAGGGGGGCGAGGCACCGGGGAGCTGTTTTTT

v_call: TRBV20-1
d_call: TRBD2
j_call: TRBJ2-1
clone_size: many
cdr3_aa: CSAKRGGGAVNEQFF
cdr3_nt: TGCAGTGCTAAGCGGGGCGGGGGGGCGGTTAATGAGCAGTTCTTC

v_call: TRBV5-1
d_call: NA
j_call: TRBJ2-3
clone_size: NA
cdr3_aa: CASSAGAFTDTQYF
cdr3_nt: TGCGCCAGCAGCGCGGGGGCGTTCACAGATACGCAGTATTTT

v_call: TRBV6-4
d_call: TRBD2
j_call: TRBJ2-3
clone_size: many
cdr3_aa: CASSKWGGDTQYF
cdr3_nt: TGTGCCAGCAGTAAATGGGGGGGAGATACGCAGTATTTT

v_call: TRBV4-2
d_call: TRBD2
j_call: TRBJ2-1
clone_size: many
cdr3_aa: CASSQDTSGGDEQFF
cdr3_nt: TGTGCCAGCAGCCAAGATACTAGCGGGGGTGATGAGCAGTTCTTC

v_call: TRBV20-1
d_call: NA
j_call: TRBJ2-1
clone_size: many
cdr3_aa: CSANPGDRSYNEQFF
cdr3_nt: TGCAGTGCAAACCCGGGGGATCGCTCCTACAATGAGCAGTTCTTC

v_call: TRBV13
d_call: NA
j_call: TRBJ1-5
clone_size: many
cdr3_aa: CASSLGRSNQPQHF
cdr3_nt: TGTGCCAGCAGCTTAGGTCGGAGCAATCAGCCCCAGCATTTT

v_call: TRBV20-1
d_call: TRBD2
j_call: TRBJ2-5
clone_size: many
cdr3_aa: CSAPKGGGAGVTQYF
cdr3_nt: TGCAGTGCCCCCAAGGGCGGGGGGGCCGGGGTGACCCAGTACTTC

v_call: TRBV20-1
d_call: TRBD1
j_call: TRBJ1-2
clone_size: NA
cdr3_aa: CSSSSGTGGYCYTF
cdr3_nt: TGCAGTTCTAGTTCCGGGACAGGGGGATATTGCTACACCTTC

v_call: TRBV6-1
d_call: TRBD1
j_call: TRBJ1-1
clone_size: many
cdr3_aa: CASSEAGTANTEAFF
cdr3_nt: TGTGCCAGCAGTGAAGCTGGGACAGCGAACACTGAAGCTTTCTTT

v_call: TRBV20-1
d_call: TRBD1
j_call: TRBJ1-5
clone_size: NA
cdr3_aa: CSARSEGGQGGHPHHF
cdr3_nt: TGCAGTGCTAGAAGCGAGGGGGGACAGGGTGGTCATCCCCATCATTTT

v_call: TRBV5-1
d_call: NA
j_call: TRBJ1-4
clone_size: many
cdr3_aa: CASSRGGGNEKLFF
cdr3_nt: TGCGCCAGCAGCCGAGGGGGGGGGAATGAAAAACTGTTTTTT

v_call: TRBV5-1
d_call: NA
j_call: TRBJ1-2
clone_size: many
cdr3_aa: CASSPVPGRTTGDYGYTF
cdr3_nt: TGCGCCAGCAGTCCAGTCCCGGGGCGCACAACCGGGGACTATGGCTACACCTTC

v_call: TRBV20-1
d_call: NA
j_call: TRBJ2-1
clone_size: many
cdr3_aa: CSAITGLYNEQFF
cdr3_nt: TGCAGTGCTATCACAGGGCTCTACAATGAGCAGTTCTTC

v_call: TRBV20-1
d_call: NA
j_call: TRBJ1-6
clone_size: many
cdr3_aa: CSARGRTELGSPLHF
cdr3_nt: TGCAGTGCTAGAGGAAGGACAGAATTGGGCTCACCCCTCCACTTT

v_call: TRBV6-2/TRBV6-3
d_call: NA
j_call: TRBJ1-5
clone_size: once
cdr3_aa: CASSYSEGAGQPQHF
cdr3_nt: TGTGCCAGCAGTTATTCGGAAGGTGCAGGTCAGCCCCAGCATTTT

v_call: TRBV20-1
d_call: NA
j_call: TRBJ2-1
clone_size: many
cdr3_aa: CSARGGGTGVTDEQFF
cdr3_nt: TGCAGTGCTAGAGGGGGAGGGACAGGAGTAACCGATGAGCAGTTCTTC

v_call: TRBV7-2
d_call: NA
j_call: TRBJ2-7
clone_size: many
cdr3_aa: CASSPKGGLGEQYF
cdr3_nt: TGTGCCAGCAGCCCCAAGGGGGGCCTCGGCGAGCAGTACTTC

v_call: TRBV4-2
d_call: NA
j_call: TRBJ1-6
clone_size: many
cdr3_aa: CASSQVDLTGASYNSPLHF
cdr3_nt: TGTGCCAGCAGCCAAGTCGATCTTACAGGAGCCTCCTATAATTCACCCCTCCACTTT

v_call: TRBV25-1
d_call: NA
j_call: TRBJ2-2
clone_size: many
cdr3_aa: CASSGVEWPGELFF
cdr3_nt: TGTGCCAGCAGTGGGGTGGAGTGGCCCGGGGAGCTGTTTTTT

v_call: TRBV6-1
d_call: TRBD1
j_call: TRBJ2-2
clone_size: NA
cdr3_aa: CASSVRRSGTAYTGELFF
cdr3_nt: TGTGCCAGCAGCGTTCGGCGGTCTGGGACAGCGTACACCGGGGAGCTGTTTTTT

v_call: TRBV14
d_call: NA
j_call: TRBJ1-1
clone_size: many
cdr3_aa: CASSPLTDRRTEAFF
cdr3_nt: TGTGCCAGCAGCCCACTAACTGACAGGCGCACTGAAGCTTTCTTT

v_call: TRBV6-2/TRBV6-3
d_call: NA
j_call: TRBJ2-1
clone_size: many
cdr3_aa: CASRPNIDEQFF
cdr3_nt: TGTGCCAGCAGGCCCAATATAGATGAGCAGTTCTTC

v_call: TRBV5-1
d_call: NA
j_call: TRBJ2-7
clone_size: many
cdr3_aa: CASSFAGLDSGYEQYF
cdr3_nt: TGCGCCAGCAGCTTTGCGGGACTGGACTCGGGATACGAGCAGTACTTC

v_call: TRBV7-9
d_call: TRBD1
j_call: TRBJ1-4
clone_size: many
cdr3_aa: CASSLLRTGTEKLFF
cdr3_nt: TGTGCCAGCAGCCTTCTCCGGACAGGGACTGAAAAACTGTTTTTT

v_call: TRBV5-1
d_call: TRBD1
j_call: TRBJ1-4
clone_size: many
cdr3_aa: CASSQGTGIREKLFF
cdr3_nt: TGCGCCAGCAGCCAGGGGACAGGGATTCGAGAAAAACTGTTTTTT

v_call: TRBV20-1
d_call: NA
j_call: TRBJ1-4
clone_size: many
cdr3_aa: CSANRGRTATNEKLFF
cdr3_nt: TGCAGTGCAAATAGGGGACGGACAGCAACTAATGAAAAACTGTTTTTT

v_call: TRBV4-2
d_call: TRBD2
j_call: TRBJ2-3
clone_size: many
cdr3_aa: CASSQTSGAADTQYF
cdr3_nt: TGTGCCAGCAGCCAAACTAGCGGGGCGGCAGATACGCAGTATTTT

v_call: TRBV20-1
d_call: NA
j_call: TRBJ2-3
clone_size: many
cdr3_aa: CSARPLSTDTQYF
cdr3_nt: TGCAGTGCTAGACCCTTGAGCACAGATACGCAGTATTTT

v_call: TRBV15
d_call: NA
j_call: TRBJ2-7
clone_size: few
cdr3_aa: CATSRAYSEQYF
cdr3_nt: TGTGCCACCAGCAGAGCCTACAGCGAGCAGTACTTC

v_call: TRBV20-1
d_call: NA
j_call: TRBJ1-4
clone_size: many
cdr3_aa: CSATLQVKLFF
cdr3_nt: TGCAGTGCTACCCTACAGGTTAAACTGTTTTTT

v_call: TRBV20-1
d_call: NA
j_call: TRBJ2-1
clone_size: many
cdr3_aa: CSAHNMDGLSSYNEQFF
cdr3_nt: TGCAGTGCTCACAACATGGACGGCCTGAGCTCCTACAATGAGCAGTTCTTC

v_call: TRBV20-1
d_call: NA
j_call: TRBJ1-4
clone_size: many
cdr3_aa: CSARTSGGEKLFF
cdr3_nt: TGCAGTGCTAGAACATCCGGGGGCGAAAAACTGTTTTTT

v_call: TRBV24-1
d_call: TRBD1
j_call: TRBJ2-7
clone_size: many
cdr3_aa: CATSDSQGGAHEQYF
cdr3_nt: TGTGCCACCAGTGACAGCCAAGGGGGCGCCCACGAGCAGTACTTC

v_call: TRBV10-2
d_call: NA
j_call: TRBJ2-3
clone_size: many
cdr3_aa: CASIEGTSNTDTQYF
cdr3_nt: TGCGCCAGCATAGAGGGGACGTCAAACACAGATACGCAGTATTTT

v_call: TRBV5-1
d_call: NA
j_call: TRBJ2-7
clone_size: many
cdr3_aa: CASSLSGATYEQYF
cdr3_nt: TGCGCCAGCAGCTTGTCTGGAGCGACCTACGAGCAGTACTTC

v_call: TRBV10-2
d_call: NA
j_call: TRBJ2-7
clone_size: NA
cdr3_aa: CASSERAERDDEQYF
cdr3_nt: TGCGCCAGCAGTGAGCGAGCCGAGAGGGATGACGAGCAGTACTTC

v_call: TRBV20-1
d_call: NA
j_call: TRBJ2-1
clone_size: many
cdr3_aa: CSAPQAGYSYNEQFF
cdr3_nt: TGCAGTGCTCCGCAAGCGGGTTACTCCTACAATGAGCAGTTCTTC

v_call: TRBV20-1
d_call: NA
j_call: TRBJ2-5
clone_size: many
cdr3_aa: CSARDSGRRTAQETQYF
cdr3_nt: TGCAGTGCTAGAGATTCGGGTAGACGGACGGCACAAGAGACCCAGTACTTC

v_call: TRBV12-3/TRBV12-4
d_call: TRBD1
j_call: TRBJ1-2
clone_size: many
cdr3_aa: CASSNGQGGYGYTF
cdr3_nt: TGTGCCAGCAGCAACGGACAGGGGGGCTATGGCTACACCTTC